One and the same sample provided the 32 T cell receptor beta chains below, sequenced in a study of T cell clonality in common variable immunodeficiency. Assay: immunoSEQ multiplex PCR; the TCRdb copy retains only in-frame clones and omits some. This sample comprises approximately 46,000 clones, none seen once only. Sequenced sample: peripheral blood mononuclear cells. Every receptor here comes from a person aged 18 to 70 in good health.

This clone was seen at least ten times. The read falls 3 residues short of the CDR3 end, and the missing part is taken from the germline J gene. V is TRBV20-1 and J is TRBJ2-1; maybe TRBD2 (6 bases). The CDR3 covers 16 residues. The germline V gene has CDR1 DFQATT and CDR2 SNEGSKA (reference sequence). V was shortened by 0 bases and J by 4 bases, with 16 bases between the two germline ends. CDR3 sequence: CSAREPGSGGYNEQFF. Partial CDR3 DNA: TGCAGTGCTAGAGAACCGGGTTCCGGGGGATACAATGAG.

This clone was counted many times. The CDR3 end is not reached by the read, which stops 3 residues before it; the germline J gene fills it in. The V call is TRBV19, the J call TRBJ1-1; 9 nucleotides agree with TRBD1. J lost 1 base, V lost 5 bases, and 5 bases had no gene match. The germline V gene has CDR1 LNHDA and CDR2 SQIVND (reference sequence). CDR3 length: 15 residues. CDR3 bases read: TGTGCCAGTAGTGATTGGACAGGGGCGAACACTGAA. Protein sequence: CASSDWTGANTE. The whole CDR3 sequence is CASSDWTGANTEAFF.

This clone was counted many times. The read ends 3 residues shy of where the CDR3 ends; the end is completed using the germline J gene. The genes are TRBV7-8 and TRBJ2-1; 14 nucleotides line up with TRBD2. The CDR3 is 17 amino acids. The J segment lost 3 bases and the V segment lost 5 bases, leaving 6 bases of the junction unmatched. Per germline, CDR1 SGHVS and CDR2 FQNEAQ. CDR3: CASSLLGLAGGYNEQFF. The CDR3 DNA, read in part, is TGTGCCAGCAGCCTCCTCGGACTAGCGGGGGGCTACAATGAG.

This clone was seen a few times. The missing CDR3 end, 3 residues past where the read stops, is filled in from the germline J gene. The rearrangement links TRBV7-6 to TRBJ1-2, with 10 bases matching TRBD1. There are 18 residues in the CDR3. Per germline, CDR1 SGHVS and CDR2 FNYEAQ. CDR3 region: CASSHRGGTGVIWYDYTF. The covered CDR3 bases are TGTGCCAGCAGTCACCGAGGCGGGACAGGGGTAATATGGTACGAC.

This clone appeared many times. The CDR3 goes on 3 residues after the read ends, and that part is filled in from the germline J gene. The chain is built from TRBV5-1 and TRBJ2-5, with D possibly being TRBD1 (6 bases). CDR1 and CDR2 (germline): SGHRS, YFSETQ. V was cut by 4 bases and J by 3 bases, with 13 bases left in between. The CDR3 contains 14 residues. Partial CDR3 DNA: TGCGCCAGCAGCCAACAGGGTGTAGAAGAGACC. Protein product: CASSQQGVEET. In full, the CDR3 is CASSQQGVEETQYF.

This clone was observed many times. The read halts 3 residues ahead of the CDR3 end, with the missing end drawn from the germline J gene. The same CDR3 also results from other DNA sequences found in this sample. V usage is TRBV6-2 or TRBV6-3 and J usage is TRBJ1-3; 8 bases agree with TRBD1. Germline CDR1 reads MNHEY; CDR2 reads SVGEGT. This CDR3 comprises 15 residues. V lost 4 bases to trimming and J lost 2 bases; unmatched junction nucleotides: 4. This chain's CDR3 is CASSLQGGAGNTIYF. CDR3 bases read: TGTGCCAGCAGTTTACAGGGGGGCGCTGGAAACACC.

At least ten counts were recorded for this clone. The CDR3 sequence: CASSMSGTGQDYGYTF. The CDR3 DNA, read in part, is TGTGCCAGTAGTATGTCCGGGACAGGGCAGGACTATGGC. The rearrangement joins TRBV19 to TRBJ1-2, with TRBD1 identical over 9 bases. The observed sequence ends 3 residues before the CDR3 terminus, with the missing tail filled in from the germline J gene. The length of the CDR3 is 16 residues. Germline CDR1 and CDR2: LNHDA and SQIVND (reference sequence). J was trimmed by 3 bases and V by 3 bases; bases with no gene match: 8. Complete variable domain (other parts from reference TRBV19 and TRBJ1-2): DGGITQSPKYLFRKEGQNVTLSCEQNLNHDAMYWYRQDPGQGLRLIYYSQIVNDFQKGDIAEGYSVSREKKESFPLTVTSAQKNPTAFYLCASSMSGTGQDYGYTFGSGTRLTVV.

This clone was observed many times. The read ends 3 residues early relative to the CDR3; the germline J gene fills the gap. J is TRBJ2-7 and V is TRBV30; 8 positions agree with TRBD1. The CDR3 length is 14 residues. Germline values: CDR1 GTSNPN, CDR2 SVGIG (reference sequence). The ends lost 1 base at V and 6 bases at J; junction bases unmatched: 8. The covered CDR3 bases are TGTGCCTGGAGTGACTCGACAGGGGCCGGCGAG. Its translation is CAWSDSTGAGE. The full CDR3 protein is CAWSDSTGAGEQYF.

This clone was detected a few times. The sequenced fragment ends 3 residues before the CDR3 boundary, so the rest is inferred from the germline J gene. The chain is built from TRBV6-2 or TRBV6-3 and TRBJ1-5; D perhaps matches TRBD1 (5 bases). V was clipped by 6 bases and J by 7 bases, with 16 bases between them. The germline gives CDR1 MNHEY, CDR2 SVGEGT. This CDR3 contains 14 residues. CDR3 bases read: TGTGCCAGCAGGCCCGGACCGGGGGAACAGCCC. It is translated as CASRPGPGEQP. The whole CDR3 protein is CASRPGPGEQPQHF.

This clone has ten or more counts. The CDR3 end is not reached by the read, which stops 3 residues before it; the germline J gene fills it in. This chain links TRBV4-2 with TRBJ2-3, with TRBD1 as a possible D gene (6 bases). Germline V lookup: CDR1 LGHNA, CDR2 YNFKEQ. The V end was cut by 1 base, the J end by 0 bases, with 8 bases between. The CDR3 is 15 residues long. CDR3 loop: CASSQGTASTDTQYF. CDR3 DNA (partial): TGTGCCAGCAGCCAAGGGACAGCTAGCACAGATACG.

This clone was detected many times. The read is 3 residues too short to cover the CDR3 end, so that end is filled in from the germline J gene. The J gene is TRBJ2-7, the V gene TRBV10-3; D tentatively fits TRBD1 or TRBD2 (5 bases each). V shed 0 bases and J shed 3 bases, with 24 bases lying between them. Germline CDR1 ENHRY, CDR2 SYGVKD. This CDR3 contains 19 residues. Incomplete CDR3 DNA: TGTGCCATCAGTGAGTCAGAATCAGGAGGTAGGGGCATCCACTACGAG. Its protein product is CAISESESGGRGIHYE. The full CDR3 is CAISESESGGRGIHYEQYF.

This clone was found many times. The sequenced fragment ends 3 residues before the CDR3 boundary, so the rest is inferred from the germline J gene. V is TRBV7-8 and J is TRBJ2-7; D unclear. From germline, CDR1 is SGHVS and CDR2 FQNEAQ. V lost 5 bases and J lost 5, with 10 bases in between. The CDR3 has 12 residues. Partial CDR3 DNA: TGTGCCAGCAGCCTCCGTAAGGACGAG. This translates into CASSLRKDE. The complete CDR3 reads CASSLRKDEQYF. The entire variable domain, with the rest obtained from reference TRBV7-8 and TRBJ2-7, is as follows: GAGVSQSPRYKVAKRGQDVALRCDPISGHVSLFWYQQALGQGPEFLTYFQNEAQLDKSGLPSDRFFAERPEGSVSTLKIQRTQQEDSAVYLCASSLRKDEQYFGPGTRLTVT.

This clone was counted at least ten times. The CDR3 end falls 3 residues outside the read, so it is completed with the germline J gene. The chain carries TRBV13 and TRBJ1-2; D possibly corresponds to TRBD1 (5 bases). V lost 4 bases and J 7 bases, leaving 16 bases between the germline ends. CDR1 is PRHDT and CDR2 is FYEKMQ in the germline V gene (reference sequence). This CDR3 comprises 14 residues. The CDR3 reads CASSSRAGGSGYTF. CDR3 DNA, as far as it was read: TGTGCCAGCAGCTCTCGGGCGGGGGGAAGTGGC.

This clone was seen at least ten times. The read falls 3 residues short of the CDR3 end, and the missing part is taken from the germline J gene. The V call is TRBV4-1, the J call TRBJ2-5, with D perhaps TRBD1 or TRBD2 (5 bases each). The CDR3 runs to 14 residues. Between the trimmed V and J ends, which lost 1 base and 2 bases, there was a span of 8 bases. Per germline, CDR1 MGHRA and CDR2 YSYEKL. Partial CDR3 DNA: TGCGCCAGCAGCCAAGTAGAGGGGCAAGAGACC. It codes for CASSQVEGQET. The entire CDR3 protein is CASSQVEGQETQYF.

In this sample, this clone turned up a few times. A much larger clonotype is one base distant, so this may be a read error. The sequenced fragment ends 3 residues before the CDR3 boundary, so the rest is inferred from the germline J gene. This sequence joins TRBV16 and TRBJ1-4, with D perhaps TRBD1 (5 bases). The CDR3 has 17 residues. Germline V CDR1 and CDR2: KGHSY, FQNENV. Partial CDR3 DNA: TGTGCCAGCAGCCACCTCATAAGGGGTGCTGGGGCCAACGTA. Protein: CASSHLIRGAGANV. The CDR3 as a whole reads CASSHLIRGAGANVLFF.

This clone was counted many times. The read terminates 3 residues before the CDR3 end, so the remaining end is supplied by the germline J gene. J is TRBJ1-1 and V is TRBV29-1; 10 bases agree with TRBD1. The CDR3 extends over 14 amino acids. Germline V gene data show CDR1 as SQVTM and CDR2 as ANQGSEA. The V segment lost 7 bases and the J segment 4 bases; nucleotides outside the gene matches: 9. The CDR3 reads CSGHFRTGGTEAFF. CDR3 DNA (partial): TGCAGCGGCCACTTCCGGACAGGGGGCACTGAA.

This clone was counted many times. The DNA read from the CDR3 is TGTGCCAGCTCCCGCGCCAGGGGGTCCCAAGAGACC. Protein sequence: CASSRARGSQET. In full, the CDR3 reads CASSRARGSQETQYF. The chain has TRBV18 and TRBJ2-5; 7 bases map to TRBD1. The read ends 3 residues shy of where the CDR3 ends; the end is completed using the germline J gene. From germline, CDR1 is KGHSH and CDR2 LQKENI. The CDR3 runs to 15 residues. V gave up 6 bases and J gave up 1 base; unmatched junction bases: 8.

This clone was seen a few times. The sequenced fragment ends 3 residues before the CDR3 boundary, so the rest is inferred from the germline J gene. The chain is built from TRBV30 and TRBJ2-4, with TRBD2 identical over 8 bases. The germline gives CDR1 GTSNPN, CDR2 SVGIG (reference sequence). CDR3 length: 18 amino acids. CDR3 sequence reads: CASTKSGTSGGDIYGQYF. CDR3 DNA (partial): TGTGCCTCGACAAAATCTGGGACTAGTGGAGGGGATATCTATGGT.

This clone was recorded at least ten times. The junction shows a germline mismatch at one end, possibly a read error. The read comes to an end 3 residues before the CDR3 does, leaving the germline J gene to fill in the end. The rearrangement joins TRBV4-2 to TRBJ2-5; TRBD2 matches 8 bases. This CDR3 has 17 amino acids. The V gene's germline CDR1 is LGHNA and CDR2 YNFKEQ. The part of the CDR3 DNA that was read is TGCGCCAGCAGCCAAGATCCCCGGGGGGGGCCCGAAGAGACC. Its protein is CASSQDPRGGPEET. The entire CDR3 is CASSQDPRGGPEETQYF.

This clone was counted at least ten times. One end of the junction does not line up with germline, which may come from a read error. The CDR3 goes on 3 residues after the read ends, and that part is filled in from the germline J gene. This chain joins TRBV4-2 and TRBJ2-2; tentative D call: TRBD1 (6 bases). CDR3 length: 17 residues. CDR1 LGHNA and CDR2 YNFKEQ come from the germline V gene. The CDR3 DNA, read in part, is TGCGCCAGCAGCCAATTAACTTACAGGGACCGGGGCGGGGAG. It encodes CASSQLTYRDRGGE. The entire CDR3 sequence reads CASSQLTYRDRGGELFF.

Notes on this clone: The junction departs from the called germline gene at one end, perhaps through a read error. The CDR3 region is CPCPRQGIYSGANVLTF. The covered CDR3 bases are TGCCCTTGCCCCCGACAGGGTATCTACTCTGGGGCCAACGTC. The chain carries TRBV6-2 or TRBV6-3 and TRBJ2-6; 7 bases map to TRBD1. The read ends 3 residues before the CDR3 terminus; that terminus is restored from the germline J gene. The CDR3 extends over 17 amino acids. Germline V gene sequence: CDR1 MNHEY, CDR2 SVGEGT.

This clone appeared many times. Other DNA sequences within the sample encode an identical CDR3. The DNA read from the CDR3 is TGTGCCAGTAGTGCGGGACAGGGGCCCTACGAG. Translation: CASSAGQGPYE. The CDR3 reads in full as CASSAGQGPYEQYF. This chain connects TRBV19 to TRBJ2-7, with 10 bases lining up with TRBD1. The read is 3 residues too short to cover the CDR3 end, so that end is filled in from the germline J gene. Germline CDR1 LNHDA, CDR2 SQIVND (reference sequence). The CDR3 has 14 residues. V was pared by 5 bases and J by 2 bases, with 3 bases of the junction left unmatched.

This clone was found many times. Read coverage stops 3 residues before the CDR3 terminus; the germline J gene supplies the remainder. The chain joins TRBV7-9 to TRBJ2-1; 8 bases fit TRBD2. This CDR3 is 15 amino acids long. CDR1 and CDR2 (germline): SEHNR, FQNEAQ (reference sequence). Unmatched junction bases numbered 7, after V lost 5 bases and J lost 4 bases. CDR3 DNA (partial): TGTGCCAGCAGCGCAGATAGCGGGGAATACAATGAG. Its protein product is CASSADSGEYNE. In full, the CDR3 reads CASSADSGEYNEQFF.

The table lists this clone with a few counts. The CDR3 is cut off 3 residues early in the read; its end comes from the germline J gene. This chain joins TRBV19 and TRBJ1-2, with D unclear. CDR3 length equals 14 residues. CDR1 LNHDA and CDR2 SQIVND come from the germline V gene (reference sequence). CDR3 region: CASSRLAGAYVYTF. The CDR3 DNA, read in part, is TGTGCCAGTAGTAGACTAGCGGGCGCTTACGTC.

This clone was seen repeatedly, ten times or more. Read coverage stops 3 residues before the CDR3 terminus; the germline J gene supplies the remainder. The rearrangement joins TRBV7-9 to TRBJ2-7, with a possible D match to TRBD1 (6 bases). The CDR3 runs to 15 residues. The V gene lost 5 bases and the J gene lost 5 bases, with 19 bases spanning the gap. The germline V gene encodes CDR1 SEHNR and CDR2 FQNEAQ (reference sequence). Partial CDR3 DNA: TGTGCCAGCAGCCAAAGACAGGACAACGTCCACGAG. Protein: CASSQRQDNVHE. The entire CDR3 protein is CASSQRQDNVHEQYF.

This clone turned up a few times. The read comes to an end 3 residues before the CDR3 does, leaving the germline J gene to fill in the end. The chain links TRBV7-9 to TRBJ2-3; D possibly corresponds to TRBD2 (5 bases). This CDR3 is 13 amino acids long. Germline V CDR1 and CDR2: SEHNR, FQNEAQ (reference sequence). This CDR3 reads CASSAGLQETQYF. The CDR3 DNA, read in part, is TGTGCCAGCAGCGCCGGACTTCAAGAGACG.

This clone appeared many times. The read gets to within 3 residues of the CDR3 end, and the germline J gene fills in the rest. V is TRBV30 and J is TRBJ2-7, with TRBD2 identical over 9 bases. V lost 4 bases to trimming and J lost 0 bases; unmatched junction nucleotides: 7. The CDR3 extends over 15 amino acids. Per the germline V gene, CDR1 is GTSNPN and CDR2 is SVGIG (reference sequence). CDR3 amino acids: CAWKAGGLPSYEQYF. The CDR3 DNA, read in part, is TGTGCCTGGAAGGCGGGGGGGCTTCCCTCCTACGAG.

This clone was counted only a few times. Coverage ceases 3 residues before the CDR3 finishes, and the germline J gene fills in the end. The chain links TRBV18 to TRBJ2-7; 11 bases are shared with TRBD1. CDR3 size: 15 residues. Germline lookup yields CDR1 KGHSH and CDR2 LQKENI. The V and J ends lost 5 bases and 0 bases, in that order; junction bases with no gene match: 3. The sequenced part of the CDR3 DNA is TGTGCCAGCTCATTAGGACAGGGGGCCTCCTACGAG. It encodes CASSLGQGASYE. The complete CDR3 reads CASSLGQGASYEQYF.

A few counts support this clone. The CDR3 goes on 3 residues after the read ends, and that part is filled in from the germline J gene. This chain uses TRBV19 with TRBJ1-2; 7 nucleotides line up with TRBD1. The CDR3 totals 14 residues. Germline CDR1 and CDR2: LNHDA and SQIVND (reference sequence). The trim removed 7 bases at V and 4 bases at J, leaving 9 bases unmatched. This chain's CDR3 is CASIQTGPPYGYTF. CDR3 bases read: TGTGCCAGTATCCAGACAGGGCCTCCCTATGGC.

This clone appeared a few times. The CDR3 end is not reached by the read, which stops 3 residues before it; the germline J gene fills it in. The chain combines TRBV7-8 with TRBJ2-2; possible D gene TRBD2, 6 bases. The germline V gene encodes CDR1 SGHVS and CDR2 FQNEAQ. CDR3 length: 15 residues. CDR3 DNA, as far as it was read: TGTGCCAGCACCCCCCGGGGGTCACTCGGTTCACCG. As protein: CASTPRGSLGSP. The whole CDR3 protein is CASTPRGSLGSPLFF. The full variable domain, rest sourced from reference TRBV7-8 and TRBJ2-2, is GAGVSQSPRYKVAKRGQDVALRCDPISGHVSLFWYQQALGQGPEFLTYFQNEAQLDKSGLPSDRFFAERPEGSVSTLKIQRTQQEDSAVYLCASTPRGSLGSPLFFGEGSRLTVL.

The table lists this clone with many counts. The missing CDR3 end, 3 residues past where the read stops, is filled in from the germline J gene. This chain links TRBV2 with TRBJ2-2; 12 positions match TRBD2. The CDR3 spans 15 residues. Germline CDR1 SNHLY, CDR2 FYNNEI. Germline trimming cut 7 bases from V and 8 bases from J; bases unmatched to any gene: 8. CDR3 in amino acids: CASTWSSGGAGELFF. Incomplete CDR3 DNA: TGTGCCAGCACGTGGTCTAGCGGGGGGGCTGGGGAG.

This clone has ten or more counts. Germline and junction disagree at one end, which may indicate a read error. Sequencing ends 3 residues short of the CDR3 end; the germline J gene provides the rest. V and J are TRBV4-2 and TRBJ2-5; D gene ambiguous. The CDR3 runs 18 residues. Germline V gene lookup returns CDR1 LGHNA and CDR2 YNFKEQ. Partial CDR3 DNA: TGCGCCAGCAGCCAAGGATTGGGTCAGACATTCCAGAGTGGGACC. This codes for CASSQGLGQTFQSGT. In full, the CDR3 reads CASSQGLGQTFQSGTQYF.